The 5 T cell receptor beta chains listed next were all sequenced from one sample in a study of shared clonotypes between healthy human individuals. CD45RO-negative, CCR7-selected cells formed the naive CD8 fraction, which excluded terminally differentiated effector memory CD45RA+ cells. The method was immunoSEQ multiplex PCR; TCRdb's version includes in-frame clones alone and lacks a portion of them. This sample carries roughly 2.1 million clones, about 93% of them seen once, and the ten largest clones take around 1.7%. Specimen: naive CD8+ T cells from PBMCs. The receptor set was obtained from a man aged 18 to 30 in good health. Some clones in this sample may be carry-over from other donors' samples.

The gene calls are TRBV9 and TRBJ2-5; unclear D gene. The CDR3 consists of 15 residues. From germline, CDR1 is SGDLS and CDR2 YYNGEE. The V and J ends lost 0 bases and 1 base respectively, with 10 bases between them. This chain's CDR3 is CASSVGESSQETQYF. Written as DNA, the CDR3 is TGTGCCAGCAGCGTAGGAGAGAGCAGCCAAGAGACCCAGTACTTC.

The gene calls are TRBV7-9 and TRBJ2-5; D is uncertain. CDR3 size: 16 residues. CDR1 and CDR2 from the germline V gene are SEHNR and FQNEAQ (reference sequence). V gave up 4 bases and J gave up 1 base, with 16 bases separating them. CDR3: CASSSYVSDGQETQYF. The CDR3 DNA reads as TGTGCCAGCAGCTCCTACGTATCAGACGGCCAAGAGACCCAGTACTTC.

The chain recombines TRBV6-1 with TRBJ1-1; TRBD1 is a possible D gene (5 bases). The CDR3 extends over 11 amino acids. Germline V gene lookup returns CDR1 MNHNS and CDR2 SASEGT. V gave up 6 bases and J gave up 10 bases, with 12 bases separating them. CDR3 DNA: TGTGCCAGCAGCGCAGGGTCAGGAGCTTTCTTT. As protein: CASSAGSGAFF.

The J gene is TRBJ2-7, the V gene TRBV5-1; D gene uncertain. The V gene lost 2 bases and the J gene lost 3 bases, with 9 bases spanning the gap. This CDR3 is built from 13 residues. Germline values: CDR1 SGHRS, CDR2 YFSETQ. The CDR3: CASSFVQNYEQYF. CDR3 bases: TGCGCCAGCAGCTTTGTACAGAACTACGAGCAGTACTTC.

V and J are TRBV27 and TRBJ2-1, with 10 bases fitting TRBD2. This CDR3 region has 14 residues. Trimming at V came to 7 bases and at J to 5 bases, leaving 5 bases not matched to a gene. Germline values: CDR1 MNHEY, CDR2 SMNVEV (reference sequence). The CDR3: CASTELAGDNEQFF. Written as DNA, the CDR3 is TGTGCCAGCACCGAGCTAGCGGGAGACAATGAGCAGTTCTTC.